This is a list of T cell receptor beta chains from one sample in a study of monozygotic twins with inflammatory bowel disease. No DNA is given; TCRdb re-called the 5' RACE reads and lists each CDR3 protein once. The sample's table shows some 160,000 distinct CDR3 sequences. The sequenced sample consisted of blood. Source of these receptors: a human donor with ulcerative colitis or Crohn's disease, or a healthy co-twin of an affected twin (not recorded which). Each CDR3 is given with its conserved first and last residue.

TRBV29-1	TRBJ2-2	CSVGGQGRAGELFF
TRBV20-1	TRBJ1-5	CSARGRYNQPQHF
TRBV4-1	TRBJ2-3	CASSYGLAGGWGTDTQYF
TRBV10-2	TRBJ2-7	CASAGLAYEQYF
TRBV5-1	TRBJ1-2	CASSSQGIGYTF
TRBV11-1	TRBJ2-1	CASSGPTGTSGTALYNEQFF
TRBV29-1	TRBJ1-1	CSVGDSVNTEAFF
TRBV4-3	TRBJ1-6	CASSSHTANSPLHF
TRBV7-2	TRBJ1-5	CASSWGGGQPQHF
TRBV12-3/TRBV12-4	TRBJ2-7	CASSPGSTGGLYEQYF
TRBV6-1	TRBJ1-5	CASSPYRESNQPQHF
TRBV25-1	TRBJ2-6	CASSEGPTPTGANVLTF
TRBV11-1	TRBJ1-2	CASSPTDRSLGGYTF
TRBV6-5	TRBJ2-7	CASSYVRESSYEQYF
TRBV5-6	TRBJ1-1	CASSHRGPSEAFF
TRBV5-1	TRBJ1-4	CASSLSGGGDKKLFF
TRBV20-1	TRBJ2-1	CSARDHQGEINEQFF
TRBV12-3/TRBV12-4	TRBJ2-5	CASRIQETQYF
TRBV7-2	TRBJ1-2	CASSDWTGQKNGYTF
TRBV21-1	TRBJ1-1	CASSKGGLGMNTEAFF
TRBV12-3/TRBV12-4	TRBJ2-2	CASSRGQGYTGELFF
TRBV12-3/TRBV12-4	TRBJ2-2	CASSRTTPGELFF
TRBV1	TRBJ2-5	CTSSPHQSGTQYF
TRBV20-1	TRBJ2-3	CSATTSRTDTQYF
TRBV12-3/TRBV12-4	TRBJ2-1	CASRSTRYNEQFF
TRBV6-2/TRBV6-3	TRBJ2-5	CASSYLDRHQETQYF
TRBV6-4	TRBJ1-3	CASSVQNSGNTIYF
TRBV14	TRBJ2-1	CASSQYAGVSSYNEQFF
TRBV29-1	TRBJ2-2	CSVDDRAVNTGELFF
TRBV29-1	TRBJ1-1	CSVRGQGESTEAFF
TRBV11-2	TRBJ2-1	CASSRGTGASSSEQFF
TRBV7-2	TRBJ2-7	CASSLGVGPYEQYF
TRBV5-1	TRBJ2-1	CASSLLTSGDYNEQFF
TRBV21-1	TRBJ2-7	CARKVSQSGGPYEQYF
TRBV7-2	TRBJ2-7	CASSLYGQAYEQYF
TRBV12-3/TRBV12-4	TRBJ1-1	CASSPRVNTEAFF
TRBV18	TRBJ2-7	CASSPLGQGSYEQYF
TRBV20-1	TRBJ2-1	CSASRGAYNEQFF
TRBV18	TRBJ1-2	CASWHTGTYGYTF
TRBV18	TRBJ1-2	CASSPENLNYGYTF
TRBV6-5	TRBJ1-5	CASSYLEEGRQPQHF
TRBV20-1	TRBJ1-4	CSARAHAVGEKLFF
TRBV11-2	TRBJ2-3	CASSLEGQPYTDTQYF
TRBV12-3/TRBV12-4	TRBJ1-5	CASSLRGSHQPQHF
TRBV20-1	TRBJ2-3	CSAPLLAGVSDTQYF
TRBV20-1	TRBJ2-7	CSARGRVFNEQYF
TRBV9	TRBJ2-1	CASSVEWAGAYNEQFF
TRBV28	TRBJ2-5	CASSPPGVQETQYF
TRBV7-2	TRBJ2-3	CASSLRVLDTQYF
TRBV5-6	TRBJ2-1	CASSLWGGLEQFF
TRBV12-3/TRBV12-4	TRBJ2-3	CASSFIDEGISGTDTQYF
TRBV6-1	TRBJ2-1	CATSGLQYNEQFF
TRBV14	TRBJ2-1	CASSRTSFSSYNEQFF
TRBV5-1	TRBJ1-3	CASSRSNSGNTIYF
TRBV5-6	TRBJ1-1	CASSPGGTTEAFF
TRBV7-2	TRBJ1-1	CASSLGTGMFTEAFF
TRBV5-1	TRBJ2-7	CASSLQGNYEQYF